This T cell receptor beta chain appears in the sequencing data of a study of T cell changes during pregnancy in multiple sclerosis. Measured with immunoSEQ multiplex PCR; TCRdb has only the in-frame clones, and not every one. The sample has around 60,000 clones, roughly nine tenths seen once; the top ten hold roughly 2.7%. The length of the CDR3 is 16 residues. With 7 bases clipped from V and 0 bases from J, the junction kept 11 bases outside the gene matches. Germline V lookup: CDR1 LNHDA, CDR2 SQIVND (reference sequence). This chain connects TRBV19 to TRBJ1-1; the match to TRBD1 covers 7 bases. Sequencing used peripheral blood, obtained in the first trimester of pregnancy. The sequence came from a female donor with multiple sclerosis, enrolled in a pregnancy study. The CDR3 loop is CASTDSGGHLNTEAFF. The CDR3 DNA reads as TGTGCCAGTACCGACTCAGGGGGACATCTGAACACTGAAGCTTTCTTT.